The 21 T cell receptor beta chains presented below share a single source sample, sequenced in a study of cytomegalovirus exposure and HLA in healthy donors (dated by TCRdb to the late 2010s). Library preparation was by the immunoSEQ multiplex PCR assay. For the multiplex PCR, a mixture combining 60 forward primers for TCR Vbeta segments and 13 reverse primers for TCR Jbeta segments was used. TCRdb's version of the immuneACCESS table is confined to in-frame rearrangements and falls short of the full clone set. An unresolved V gene accounts for under half of the shortfall where checked; the remainder is of unknown origin. The sample table contains approximately 130,000 clones; only one count was recorded for approximately 64% of them. Of the sample, 2% to 3% is held by the ten largest clones. The sample consisted of PBMCs. These receptors were taken from a woman in her 40s in good health and CMV-seronegative.

The chain has TRBV5-1 and TRBJ1-2; 9 nucleotides match TRBD1. The CDR3 contains 17 residues. Germline CDR1 is SGHRS and CDR2 is YFSETQ. After removal of 4 bases from V and 5 bases from J, the junction contained 15 bases not matched to a gene. CDR3 loop: CASSAGAGTGIMYGYTF. In DNA, the CDR3 is TGCGCCAGCAGCGCGGGGGCTGGGACAGGGATAATGTATGGCTACACCTTC.

This clone has only one observation. The CDR3 DNA is TGTGCCAGTCACTCACTAGGGGGCCTCGTCGGCACTGAAGCTTTCTTT. It translates to CASHSLGGLVGTEAFF. This sequence joins TRBV19 and TRBJ1-1; 7 nucleotides align to TRBD1. This CDR3 has 16 residues. J gave up 4 bases and V 8 bases, and 16 bases lay outside the gene matches. CDR1 is LNHDA, CDR2 SQIVND, per germline (reference sequence).

To note about this clone: The junction shows a germline mismatch at one end, possibly a read error. This sequence joins TRBV25-1 and TRBJ1-1; possibly TRBD1 for D (6 bases). The CDR3 is 13 residues long. The germline V gene encodes CDR1 MGHDK and CDR2 SYGVNS. CDR3 residues: CASRRGMSTEDFF. The CDR3, as DNA: TGTGCCAGCAGAAGGGGGATGAGCACTGAAGATTTCTTT.

This clone was detected only once. The chain carries TRBV2 and TRBJ1-1; 11 nucleotides agree with TRBD1. Trimming cost V 6 bases and J 7 bases; bases outside gene matches: 4. Germline loops: CDR1 SNHLY, CDR2 FYNNEI. This CDR3 has 13 amino acids. The CDR3 is CASRYGTGGEAFF. The DNA for the CDR3 is TGTGCCAGCAGGTACGGGACAGGGGGTGAAGCTTTCTTT.

The V gene is TRBV6-1, the J gene TRBJ1-2; D is unclear. Trimming took off 5 bases at V and 0 bases at J, with 7 bases between the two ends. CDR3 length: 13 amino acids. Germline CDR1 MNHNS, CDR2 SASEGT. This CDR3 reads CASSLLANYGYTF. CDR3 nucleotide sequence: TGTGCCAGCAGTTTGCTAGCTAACTATGGCTACACCTTC.

The V gene is TRBV7-9, the J gene TRBJ1-2, with 8 bases aligning to TRBD1. V shed 3 bases and J 5 bases; nucleotides not matched to a gene: 5. This CDR3 contains 14 residues. Per germline, CDR1 SEHNR and CDR2 FQNEAQ (reference sequence). The CDR3 loop is CASSLTGAYYGYTF. The CDR3 DNA reads as TGTGCCAGCAGCTTGACAGGGGCCTATTATGGCTACACCTTC.

In its sample, this clone was seen a few times. The chain joins TRBV5-1 to TRBJ2-3; the match to TRBD2 covers 13 bases. Germline lookup yields CDR1 SGHRS and CDR2 YFSETQ. Trimming took 5 bases from V and 7 from J; bases not matched to a gene: 7. This CDR3 is 15 amino acids long. For the CDR3, the DNA is TGCGCCAGCAGGGAGACTAGCGGGGGGTGGAATACGCAGTATTTT. Encoded protein: CASRETSGGWNTQYF.

This clone appeared a few times. The chain carries TRBV5-1 and TRBJ2-1, with 7 bases fitting TRBD2. The V gene's germline CDR1 is SGHRS and CDR2 YFSETQ. V gave up 3 bases and J gave up 6 bases; unmatched junction bases: 3. The CDR3 loop spans 13 amino acids. As DNA, the CDR3 is TGCGCCAGCAGCTGGACTAGGGGCAATGAGCAGTTCTTC. Translating it yields CASSWTRGNEQFF.

The table lists this clone with a count of one. The chain recombines TRBV9 with TRBJ2-1, with a tentative D call TRBD2 (6 bases). The CDR3 runs 15 residues. CDR1 and CDR2 from the germline V gene are SGDLS and YYNGEE. Deletions cut 4 bases from V and 3 bases from J, with 14 bases between. The CDR3 sequence is CASSPGGRGYNEQFF. For the CDR3, the DNA is TGTGCCAGCAGCCCCGGAGGGCGGGGCTACAATGAGCAGTTCTTC.

This rearrangement joins TRBV19 to TRBJ1-1; the D is unclear. V gave up 4 bases and J gave up 5 bases, with 5 bases separating them. The germline V gene encodes CDR1 LNHDA and CDR2 SQIVND (reference sequence). The length of the CDR3 is 11 residues. CDR3 coding DNA: TGTGCCAGTAGTACTCTAACTGAAGCTTTCTTT. It yields the protein CASSTLTEAFF. Combining the CDR3 with reference TRBV19 and TRBJ1-1 gives the whole variable domain DGGITQSPKYLFRKEGQNVTLSCEQNLNHDAMYWYRQDPGQGLRLIYYSQIVNDFQKGDIAEGYSVSREKKESFPLTVTSAQKNPTAFYLCASSTLTEAFFGQGTRLTVV.

J is TRBJ1-5 and V is TRBV4-2, with no clear D. Trimming cost V 1 base and J 7 bases, with 5 bases left between them. CDR1 and CDR2 (germline): LGHNA, YNFKEQ. The CDR3 is 12 amino acids. Written as DNA, the CDR3 is TGTGCCAGCAGCCAAGGGAGGCAGCCCCAGCATTTT. Translation gives CASSQGRQPQHF.

V usage is TRBV27 and J usage is TRBJ1-5; D gene ambiguous. Germline assignment: CDR1 MNHEY and CDR2 SMNVEV (reference sequence). This CDR3 has 17 amino acids. The germline V and J ends were trimmed by 5 bases and 0 bases, with 17 bases remaining between them. The chain's CDR3 is CASSPRAGMGSNQPQHF. DNA for the CDR3: TGTGCCAGCAGTCCCCGGGCCGGGATGGGTAGCAATCAGCCCCAGCATTTT.

A few counts support this clone. This specimen includes other DNA sequences encoding the same CDR3. The J gene is TRBJ1-2, the V gene TRBV18; D gene ambiguous. The CDR3 has 13 residues. Trimming took off 3 bases at V and 6 bases at J, with 11 bases between the two ends. The V gene's germline CDR1 is KGHSH and CDR2 LQKENI. The CDR3 nucleotides read TGTGCCAGCTCACCCGATCGAGGGAATGGCTACACCTTC. Protein product: CASSPDRGNGYTF.

This clone was seen more than once but under ten times. The CDR3 sequence is CASKPGVYGYTF. The DNA of the CDR3 is TGTGCCAGCAAGCCCGGGGTCTATGGCTACACCTTC. The chain carries TRBV21-1 and TRBJ1-2. TRBV21-1 is a pseudogene locus. The CDR3 has 12 amino acids.

This clone was picked up a small number of times. The J gene is TRBJ1-3, the V gene TRBV19; D might be TRBD1 (6 bases). This CDR3 comprises 13 residues. CDR1 and CDR2 (germline): LNHDA, SQIVND (reference sequence). The V end was cut by 7 bases, the J end by 2 bases, with 9 bases between. The CDR3 spells CASKQGPGNTIYF. The CDR3 DNA reads as TGTGCCAGTAAACAGGGTCCTGGAAACACCATATATTTT.

V and J are TRBV7-9 and TRBJ2-3; 11 bases are a match to TRBD2. The J segment lost 6 bases and the V segment lost 5 bases, leaving 10 bases of the junction unmatched. The germline V gene encodes CDR1 SEHNR and CDR2 FQNEAQ (reference sequence). The CDR3 extends over 16 amino acids. The CDR3 DNA follows: TGTGCCAGCAGCCCTTATGGTAGCGGGGGGGCGGATACGCAGTATTTT. It translates to CASSPYGSGGADTQYF.

This chain links TRBV25-1 with TRBJ2-5, with D perhaps matching TRBD2 (6 bases). The J call may be mistaken, given a closer DNA end match to TRBJ2-7. This CDR3 contains 13 residues. From germline, CDR1 is MGHDK and CDR2 SYGVNS. DNA for the CDR3: TGTGCCGGTCTCCGGGAGCCAGCCTACGAGCAGTACTTC. Translation: CAGLREPAYEQYF.

V is TRBV28 and J is TRBJ2-2; D might be TRBD2 (5 bases). Germline assignment: CDR1 MDHEN and CDR2 SYDVKM. The V and J ends lost 10 bases and 7 bases respectively, with 16 bases between them. The length of the CDR3 is 13 residues. CDR3 DNA sequence: TGTGCCACCCATCGGGCGGGCTTCGGGGAGCTGTTTTTT. Protein product: CATHRAGFGELFF.

This chain's CDR3 is CASSQGGPYEQYF. The CDR3 nucleotides read TGTGCCAGCAGCCAGGGAGGCCCCTACGAGCAGTACTTC. The rearrangement links TRBV6-1 to TRBJ2-7, with D maybe TRBD2 (6 bases). There are 13 residues in the CDR3. In germline, CDR1 is MNHNS, CDR2 SASEGT. V lost 6 bases, J lost 2 bases, and 11 bases lay in between.

The sample holds one count of this clone. This chain links TRBV15 with TRBJ2-2, with TRBD1 identical over 7 bases. The junction had 8 bases not matched to a gene; V was cut back by 5 bases and J by 5 bases. CDR1 and CDR2 from the germline V gene are LNHNV and YYDKDF (reference sequence). This CDR3 comprises 15 residues. CDR3 amino acids: CATSPLDRRTGELFF. The CDR3 DNA is TGTGCCACCAGCCCTTTGGACAGGCGGACCGGGGAGCTGTTTTTT.

This clone was picked up a small number of times. The genes are TRBV6-1 and TRBJ1-5; D is ambiguous. Looked up from germline, CDR1 is MNHNS and CDR2 is SASEGT. This CDR3 is 12 amino acids long. Trimming took off 6 bases at V and 5 bases at J, with 8 bases between the two ends. CDR3 amino acids: CASSPLDQPQHF. DNA of the CDR3: TGTGCCAGCAGCCCCCTCGATCAGCCCCAGCATTTT.